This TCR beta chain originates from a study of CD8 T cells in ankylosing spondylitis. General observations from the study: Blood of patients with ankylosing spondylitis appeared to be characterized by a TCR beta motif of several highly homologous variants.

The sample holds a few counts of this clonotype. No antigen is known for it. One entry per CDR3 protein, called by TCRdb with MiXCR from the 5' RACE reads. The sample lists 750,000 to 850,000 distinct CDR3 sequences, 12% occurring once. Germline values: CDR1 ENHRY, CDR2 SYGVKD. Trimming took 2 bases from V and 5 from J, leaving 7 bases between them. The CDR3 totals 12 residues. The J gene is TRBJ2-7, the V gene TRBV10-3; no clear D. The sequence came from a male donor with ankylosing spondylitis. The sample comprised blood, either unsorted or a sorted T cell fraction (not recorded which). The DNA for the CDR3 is TGTGCCATCAGTGAGGTCCGGGACGAGCAGTACTTC. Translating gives CAISEVRDEQYF.